A selection of T cell receptor beta chains follows, all from one sample in a study of CD8 T cells in Susac syndrome. TCRdb reprocessed the immunoSEQ multiplex PCR reads with MiXCR, giving one entry per CDR3 protein. This table holds 170,000 or so distinct CDR3 sequences, approximately 94% found once. Sequences were obtained from CD4+ T cells from PBMCs. The source is a human donor with Susac syndrome. CDR3s include the opening cysteine and the closing phenylalanine or tryptophan. Each record gives: clone size, D gene, V gene, J gene, CDR3 protein, CDR3 DNA. D genes are given only for firm matches. The listing skips clone size in some rows; elsewhere it reads once, few, many or a size class.

>.|.|TRBV5-4|TRBJ1-2
CASNSQGGTGEGYGYTF
TGTGCCAGCAACTCTCAAGGGGGTACGGGGGAGGGCTATGGCTACACCTTC
>.|.|TRBV30|TRBJ1-2
CAWTRDYGYTF
TGTGCCTGGACTAGGGACTATGGCTACACCTTC
>.|TRBD2|TRBV7-2|TRBJ2-7
CASSAPSGSTYEQYF
TGTGCCAGCAGCGCGCCGAGCGGGAGCACCTACGAGCAGTACTTC
>few|TRBD1|TRBV6-5|TRBJ2-5
CASSRDSQETQYF
TGTGCCAGCAGTAGGGACAGTCAAGAGACCCAGTACTTC
>.|.|TRBV11-1|TRBJ2-1
CASSSRVRSYNEQFF
TGTGCCAGCAGCTCCCGGGTGAGGTCCTACAATGAGCAGTTCTTC
>.|TRBD2|TRBV7-9|TRBJ2-5
CASSPSRSGSAETQYF
TGTGCCAGCAGCCCTTCGCGCAGCGGGAGTGCCGAGACCCAGTACTTC
>once|TRBD1|TRBV20-1|TRBJ2-7
CSRGQNYEQYF
TGCAGCAGGGGGCAGAACTACGAGCAGTACTTC
>.|.|TRBV9|TRBJ2-3
CASSSRPRTDTQYF
TGTGCCAGCAGCTCCCGGCCCCGCACAGATACGCAGTATTTT
>.|.|TRBV30|TRBJ2-5
CAWRQSETQYF
TGTGCCTGGAGACAGTCAGAGACCCAGTACTTC
>once|.|TRBV29-1|TRBJ1-1
CSVEERGPTREAFF
TGCAGCGTTGAAGAACGGGGACCTACTAGGGAAGCTTTCTTT
>.|TRBD1|TRBV28|TRBJ2-1
CASSRQGGDNEQFF
TGTGCCAGCAGTCGACAGGGGGGAGACAATGAGCAGTTCTTC
>.|.|TRBV7-9|TRBJ2-7
CASSIRARDEQYF
TGTGCCAGCAGCATAAGGGCTCGAGACGAGCAGTACTTC
>.|.|TRBV9|TRBJ2-7
CASSPYGYLYEQYF
TGTGCCAGCAGTCCTTACGGGTACCTCTACGAGCAGTACTTC
>.|TRBD1|TRBV12-3/TRBV12-4|TRBJ2-2
CASRGQLNTGELFF
TGTGCCAGCAGGGGACAGCTTAACACCGGGGAGCTGTTTTTT
>.|.|TRBV29-1|TRBJ2-6
CSVEFPGGPANVLTF
TGCAGCGTTGAGTTCCCTGGGGGACCGGCCAACGTCCTGACTTTC
>.|.|TRBV29-1|TRBJ2-4
CSVPWTKNIQYF
TGCAGCGTCCCATGGACGAAAAACATTCAGTACTTC
>.|.|TRBV7-9|TRBJ2-1
CASSLSTPYNEQFF
TGTGCCAGCAGCTTATCGACTCCCTACAATGAGCAGTTCTTC